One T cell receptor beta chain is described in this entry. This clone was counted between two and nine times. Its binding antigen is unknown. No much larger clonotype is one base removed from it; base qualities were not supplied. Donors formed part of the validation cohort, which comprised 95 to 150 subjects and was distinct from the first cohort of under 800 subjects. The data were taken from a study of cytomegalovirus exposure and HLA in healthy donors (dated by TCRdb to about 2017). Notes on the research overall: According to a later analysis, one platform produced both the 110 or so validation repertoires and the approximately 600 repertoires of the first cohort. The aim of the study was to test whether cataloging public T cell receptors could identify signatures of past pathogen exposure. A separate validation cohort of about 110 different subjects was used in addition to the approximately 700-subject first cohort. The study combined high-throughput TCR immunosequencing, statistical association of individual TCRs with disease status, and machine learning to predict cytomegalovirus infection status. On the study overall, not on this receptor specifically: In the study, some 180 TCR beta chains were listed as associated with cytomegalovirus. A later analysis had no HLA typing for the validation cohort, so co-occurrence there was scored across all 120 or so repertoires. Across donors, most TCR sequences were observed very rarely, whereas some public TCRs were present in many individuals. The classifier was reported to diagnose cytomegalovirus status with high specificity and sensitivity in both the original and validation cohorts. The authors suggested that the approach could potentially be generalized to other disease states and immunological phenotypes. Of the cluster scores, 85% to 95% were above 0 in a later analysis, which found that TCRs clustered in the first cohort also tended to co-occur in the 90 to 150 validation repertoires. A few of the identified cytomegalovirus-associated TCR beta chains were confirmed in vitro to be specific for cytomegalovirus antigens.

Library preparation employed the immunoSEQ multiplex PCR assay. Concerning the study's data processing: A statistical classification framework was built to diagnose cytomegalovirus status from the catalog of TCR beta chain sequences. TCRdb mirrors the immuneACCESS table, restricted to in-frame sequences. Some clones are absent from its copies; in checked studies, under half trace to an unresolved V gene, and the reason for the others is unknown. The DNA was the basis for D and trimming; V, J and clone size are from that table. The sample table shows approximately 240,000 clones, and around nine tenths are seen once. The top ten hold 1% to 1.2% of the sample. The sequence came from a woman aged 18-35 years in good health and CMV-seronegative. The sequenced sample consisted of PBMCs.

The sequenced DNA: TGCGCCAGCAGCCTACCGGGACAGGGGGTCGGTGAAAAACTGTTTTTT. Its amino acids are CASSLPGQGVGEKLFF. The rearrangement joined TRBV5-1 to TRBJ1-4; the central 11 bases match TRBD1. From its cysteine to its phenylalanine, the CDR3 spans 16 amino acids. Just the 48-base CDR3 DNA is kept, in frame starting at base 1. Unmatched junction bases come to 9, with V trimmed by 4 bases and J by 7 bases. CDR1 and CDR2, per the germline V gene, are SGHRS and YFSETQ.